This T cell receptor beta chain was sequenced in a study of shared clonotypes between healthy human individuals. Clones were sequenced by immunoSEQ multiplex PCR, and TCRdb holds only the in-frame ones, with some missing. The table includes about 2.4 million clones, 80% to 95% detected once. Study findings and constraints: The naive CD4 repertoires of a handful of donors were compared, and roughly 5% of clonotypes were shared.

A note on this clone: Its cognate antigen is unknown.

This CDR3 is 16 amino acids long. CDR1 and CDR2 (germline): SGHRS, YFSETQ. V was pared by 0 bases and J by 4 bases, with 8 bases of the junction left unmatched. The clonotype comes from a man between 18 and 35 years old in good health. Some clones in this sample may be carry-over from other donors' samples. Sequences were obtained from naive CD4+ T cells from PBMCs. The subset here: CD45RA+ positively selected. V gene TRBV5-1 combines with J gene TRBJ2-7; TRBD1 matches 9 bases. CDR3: CASSLAGGQGTYEQYF. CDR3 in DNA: TGCGCCAGCAGCTTGGCCGGTGGACAGGGGACGTACGAGCAGTACTTC.